These T cell receptor beta chains were read from a single sample in a study of cytomegalovirus exposure and HLA in healthy donors. Sequenced by immunoSEQ multiplex PCR; TCRdb stores in-frame clones only, minus some. The repertoire holds some 150,000 clones, 77% seen once, with over 3% in the top ten. The sample comprised PBMCs. These receptors were taken from a female donor in good health and CMV-seronegative. CDR3s include the opening cysteine and the closing phenylalanine or tryptophan. The order of the fields is clone size, V gene, J gene, CDR3 protein. Clone size appears in some rows only: once, few, many, or a class for an expanded clone.

>few|TRBV6-1|TRBJ2-5
CASSPLAGPETQYF
>.|TRBV18|TRBJ1-2
CASSPPVLGTGIMDCGYTF
>.|TRBV18|TRBJ1-2
CASSPPSGVGYTF
>.|TRBV4-1|TRBJ2-5
CASSHQKEPKGHQETQYF
>.|TRBV6-5|TRBJ2-7
CASRPSGGTYEQYF
>.|TRBV6-1|TRBJ2-7
CATTSGSSYEQYF
>.|TRBV6-1|TRBJ2-7
CASSEHSTYEQYF
>.|TRBV10-2|TRBJ1-1
CASSESRTAFF
>.|TRBV18|TRBJ1-2
CASSPTVGGTGGIVYGYTF
>.|TRBV6-6|TRBJ2-5
CASSPLAGGPETQYF
>.|TRBV13|TRBJ2-7
CASSSPGSGGHYEQYF
>.|TRBV13|TRBJ2-1
CASSLPGGSYNEQFF
>.|TRBV11-2|TRBJ2-2
CASSTGGWGAGTGELFF
>.|TRBV7-6|TRBJ2-1
CASSPTPSGSYNEQFF
>.|TRBV2|TRBJ1-3
CASIIPQGGNTIYF
>.|TRBV9|TRBJ1-3
CASSVGDRGGGNTIYF
>.|TRBV14|TRBJ2-7
CASSPPSGYEQYF
>.|TRBV15|TRBJ1-4
CATRGGQGREKLFF
>few|TRBV29-1|TRBJ1-1
CSVRRGLETTEAFF
>.|TRBV13|TRBJ2-7
CASSLAQGVYEQYF
>.|TRBV30|TRBJ1-2
CAWAYTGGDGYTF
>.|TRBV2|TRBJ1-2
CASSGFDREGYGYTF
>.|TRBV7-9|TRBJ2-5
CASSLGRTGQETQYF
>.|TRBV10-3|TRBJ2-1
CAISESQGGGYNEQFF
>once|TRBV2|TRBJ2-5
CASSFRRDREYF
>.|TRBV4-2|TRBJ2-7
CASSHKTSDHYEQYF
>.|TRBV19|TRBJ2-1
CASSSTGWTYNEQFF
>.|TRBV5-4|TRBJ2-2
CASSAGTGLTGELFF
>.|TRBV28|TRBJ1-6
CATLSGSYNSPLHF
>once|TRBV7-6|TRBJ2-1
CASSLETTNEQFF
>few|TRBV30|TRBJ1-2
CAWQQGSRGYTF
>.|TRBV19|TRBJ2-2
CASSIDIPNTGELFF
>.|TRBV30|TRBJ2-1
CAWSVQGGSGEQFF
>.|TRBV1|TRBJ1-1
CTSSLYFHRVTNTEAFF
>few|TRBV5-6|TRBJ1-1
CASSSLTGEGRVAFF
>.|TRBV4-1|TRBJ2-7
CASSQVIGQTYEQYF
>.|TRBV6-6|TRBJ2-7
CASSYSPQVSNEQYF
>.|TRBV18|TRBJ1-4
CASSPLTGTTNEKLFF
>.|TRBV9|TRBJ2-3
CASSVDHSGGKRDTQYF
>.|TRBV7-2|TRBJ1-4
CASSLEGSNEKLFF
>once|TRBV9|TRBJ2-2
CASSGYSTANTGELFF